This T cell receptor (beta chain) is drawn from a study of blood T cell repertoires in COVID-19 (dated by TCRdb to 2020 to 2021). The study in broad terms: Collaborator samples came from the United States, Italy and Spain and covered acute and convalescent phases of COVID-19. A freely available public database, intended as a resource for researchers studying the immune response to SARS-CoV-2, is where the repertoires were released. The dataset comprised deeply sampled blood TCRbeta repertoires from subjects exposed to, actively infected with, or recovered from COVID-19. Samples were obtained from the ongoing ImmuneRACE study (first 160 participants) and from 1,200 or so subjects provided by 6 global collaborators. Where available, HLA class I and class II types were taken from metadata supplied by the sample provider and were not determined by assay-based typing. Sample metadata almost always included a de-identified subject ID, COVID-19 status, age in years and sex. The material from the prospective study consisted of cDNA or gDNA derived from T cells, B-cell-depleted T cells, or PBMCs. Beyond this particular receptor, the publication reports: The quantity of clinical and demographic metadata differed by source and by participant and was supplied without curation.

The germline V gene supplies CDR1 MDHEN and CDR2 SYDVKM. V is cut by 3 bases and J by 8 bases, and the space between the germline ends is 16 bases. The CDR3 goes from the cysteine to the phenylalanine over 14 residues. Only the CDR3 part of the read is kept: 42 bases, read in frame from the first base. Whole blood was collected in K2EDTA tubes by collaborating institutions according to the institutions' own protocols. For TCRbeta analysis, collaborators shipped samples as frozen whole blood, isolated PBMCs, or DNA extracted from either of those sample types. TCRbeta CDR3 regions were amplified from genomic DNA using the immunoSEQ Assay, a bias-controlled multiplex PCR. For the original study's pipeline: Nucleated cell counts per sample were estimated from amplification of reference gene primers within the assay. To quantify the absolute abundance of each unique TCRbeta CDR3 rearrangement, sequence reads were collapsed and filtered. For each sample, productive Simpson clonality was calculated by taking the square root of Simpson's diversity index across productive rearrangements. In TCRdb, the immuneACCESS table is reduced to in-frame sequences with V and J assigned. These tables do not hold every clone; where another copy was compared, an unresolved V gene accounts for under half, and the others remain unexplained. V, J and clone size reflect that table, while D and trimming were determined from the DNA. A total of about 62,000 clones appear in this sample, around 90% of them only once. Roughly 1% of the sample is taken by the ten largest.

As concerns this clone: Its antigen is not yet known. Nothing much larger sits one base from this clone, and base qualities are not available.

The TCR comes from a man between 65 and 80 years old with acute or convalescent COVID-19. The chain employs TRBV28 and TRBJ1-2; the D gene identity is not certain. The specimen was peripheral blood. The nucleotide sequence is given as TGTGCCAGCAGTTTCTCCGGGGTATCCGTCGGCTACACCTTC. Its translation is CASSFSGVSVGYTF.